The rows below give T cell receptor beta chains drawn from one sample of a study of cytomegalovirus exposure and HLA in healthy donors. The table came from immunoSEQ multiplex PCR; TCRdb's copy has only in-frame clones and leaves some out. Counted here are around 110,000 clones, about four fifths occurring once; the ten biggest clones make up about 4.5%. The material sequenced was PBMCs. Receptor source: a young man in good health and CMV-seropositive. The CDR3 runs from the conserved cysteine through the conserved F or W. A D gene is named only where the DNA matches it firmly. Clone size appears in some rows only: once, few, many, or a class for an expanded clone.

len	abundance	d_gene	v_gene	j_gene	CDR3nt	CDR3aa
15	-	-	TRBV28	TRBJ2-5	TGTGCCAGCAGTCCCCAAATAACTAGTTCAGAGACCCAGTACTTC	CASSPQITSSETQYF
19	-	-	TRBV4-2	TRBJ2-7	TGTGCCAGCAGCCCGGACTCCCGAGGCAAGATCCTAGGTGCCTACGAGCAGTACTTC	CASSPDSRGKILGAYEQYF
15	-	-	TRBV4-1	TRBJ1-5	TGCGCCAGCAGCCAGTCTGAGGGAAGGGATCAGCCCCAGCATTTT	CASSQSEGRDQPQHF
16	-	-	TRBV27	TRBJ2-7	TGTGCCAGCAGTTCTATGAATACAGGCCTACTACCGGAGCAGTACTTC	CASSSMNTGLLPEQYF
15	-	-	TRBV10-3	TRBJ2-6	TGTGCCATCAGTGACTACGACTCTGGGGCCAACGGCCTGACTTTC	CAISDYDSGANGLTF
12	-	-	TRBV19	TRBJ1-5	TGTGCCAGTAGGCAGGGGAACCAGCCCCAGCATTTT	CASRQGNQPQHF
15	-	-	TRBV5-1	TRBJ1-1	TGCGCCAGCAGCGTGTACAGGGAAGTGAACACTGAAGCTTTCTTT	CASSVYREVNTEAFF
15	few	TRBD1	TRBV4-1	TRBJ2-1	TGCGCCAGCAGCCAACCGACAGGGGCTTACAATGAGCAGTTCTTC	CASSQPTGAYNEQFF
12	-	-	TRBV2	TRBJ1-6	TGTGCCAGCAGTGAAGAAGGGGCACCCCTCCACTTT	CASSEEGAPLHF
13	-	-	TRBV28	TRBJ2-5	TGTGCCAGCAGTTTCACAGGGATAGAGACCCAGTACTTC	CASSFTGIETQYF
16	-	-	TRBV9	TRBJ1-1	TGTGCCAGCAGCGTAGCCAGGCTCGGTCGGAACACTGAAGCTTTCTTT	CASSVARLGRNTEAFF
13	-	-	TRBV9	TRBJ2-7	TGTGCCAGCAGCGCGGGACAAGCTTACGAGCAGTACTTC	CASSAGQAYEQYF
18	once	TRBD2	TRBV10-3	TRBJ2-7	TGTGCCATCAGTGAATTGACTAGCGGGAGGGCGGATCCCTACGAGCAGTACTTC	CAISELTSGRADPYEQYF
14	-	-	TRBV6-1	TRBJ1-2	TGTGCCAGCAGGGAGAGCTACGCCCGAGTTGGCTACACCTTC	CASRESYARVGYTF
15	once	-	TRBV5-6	TRBJ1-3	TGTGCCAGCAGCTTAAGGAGAGGGACTGGAAACACCATATATTTT	CASSLRRGTGNTIYF
17	-	TRBD2	TRBV4-1	TRBJ2-1	TGCGCCAGCAGCCAAGTTTCCGGGGGGGCCGGCTACAATGAGCAGTTCTTC	CASSQVSGGAGYNEQFF
16	-	-	TRBV5-4	TRBJ2-7	TGTGCCAGCAGCCGGACGGGCGGGGCCTACTCCTACGAGCAGTACTTC	CASSRTGGAYSYEQYF
15	-	-	TRBV6-1	TRBJ2-3	TGTGCCAGCAGTGAGGTCGCAGGGGACACAGATACGCAGTATTTT	CASSEVAGDTDTQYF
15	-	-	TRBV5-4	TRBJ2-1	TGTGCCAGCAGCCCCACCCGGGCCGGGGGAAAAGAGCAGTTCTTC	CASSPTRAGGKEQFF
16	once	TRBD2	TRBV7-2	TRBJ2-7	TGTGCCAGCAGCTCCTCTCCGACTAGCGTCAGAGACGAGCAGTACTTC	CASSSSPTSVRDEQYF
22	-	TRBD2	TRBV19	TRBJ2-1	TGTGCCAGTAGTATTACCCCTGGGAAACGTACCCGGGCTAGCGGGAACCCCAATGAGCAGTTCTTC	CASSITPGKRTRASGNPNEQFF
13	-	-	TRBV4-2	TRBJ1-2	TGTGCCAGCAGCCAAGGTCGGGCGGGGGGCTACACCTTC	CASSQGRAGGYTF
13	-	-	TRBV6-5	TRBJ2-3	TGTGCCAGCCAACGTGCGCACACAGATACGCAGTATTTT	CASQRAHTDTQYF
15	-	TRBD1	TRBV5-4	TRBJ2-5	TGTGCCAGCAGCTTAAGGACAGGGGGCCGGGAGACCCAGTACTTC	CASSLRTGGRETQYF
12	-	-	TRBV7-2	TRBJ1-1	TGTGCCAGCAGCTTACTATACACTGAAGCTTTCTTT	CASSLLYTEAFF
15	-	TRBD1	TRBV28	TRBJ2-7	TGTGCCAGCAGTCCGATCGGGACAGGGAACTACGAGCAGTACTTC	CASSPIGTGNYEQYF
14	-	-	TRBV2	TRBJ2-5	TGTGCCAGCAGTGACCAAGGAGGAGGGGAGACCCAGTACTTC	CASSDQGGGETQYF
10	-	-	TRBV29-1	TRBJ2-3	TGCAGCGTGCCGGGACTCCGTCAGTATTTT	CSVPGLRQYF
14	once	-	TRBV11-2	TRBJ1-2	TGTGCCAGCAGCCGCTCGGACAGAAACTATGGCTACACCTTC	CASSRSDRNYGYTF
14	-	TRBD1	TRBV5-1	TRBJ1-3	TGCGCCAGCAGCGTGACAGGGCCTGGAAACACCATATATTTT	CASSVTGPGNTIYF
17	once	TRBD2	TRBV6-1	TRBJ2-3	TGTGCCAGCAGTGAACTTGAAGCGGGGGCCCTCACAGATACGCAGTATTTT	CASSELEAGALTDTQYF
18	-	TRBD2	TRBV5-1	TRBJ2-1	TGCGCCAGCAGCTTGGGTGGTGGGCGGGGGGGCTACTACAATGAGCAGTTCTTC	CASSLGGGRGGYYNEQFF
14	-	-	TRBV18	TRBJ2-5	TGTGCCAGCTCACCAGGGGCACCTCAAGAGACCCAGTACTTC	CASSPGAPQETQYF
15	-	-	TRBV7-2	TRBJ2-1	TGTGCCAGCAGCTTACTGCGAGGGGGATACAATGAGCAGTTCTTC	CASSLLRGGYNEQFF
14	-	TRBD2	TRBV4-1	TRBJ2-7	TGCGCCAGCAGCCAGGGACTAGCAGTGTACGAGCAGTACTTC	CASSQGLAVYEQYF
17	-	TRBD1	TRBV4-1	TRBJ1-5	TGCGCCAGCAGCCAAGATGAGATAGGGGGCGGAAGTCAGCCCCAGCATTTT	CASSQDEIGGGSQPQHF
17	-	-	TRBV18	TRBJ1-6	TGTGCCAGCTCACCCCGGGAGGCCAAGGGCTATAATTCACCCCTCCACTTT	CASSPREAKGYNSPLHF
19	-	-	TRBV21-1	TRBJ2-2	TGTGCCAGCAGCAAAGTCGCTACGGAAGGGTTAGCGGACACCGGGGAGCTGTTTTTT	CASSKVATEGLADTGELFF
14	-	-	TRBV6-5	TRBJ2-7	TGTGCCAGCAGCCCCGGTCTAGCATCGTACGAGCAGTACTTC	CASSPGLASYEQYF
12	-	-	TRBV7-9	TRBJ1-1	TGTGCCAGCAGCTTCGGACAGCATGAAGCTTTCTTT	CASSFGQHEAFF
14	-	-	TRBV6-5	TRBJ2-7	TGTGCCAGCAGTTACGAGGGAAGCTCCTACGAGCAGTACTTC	CASSYEGSSYEQYF